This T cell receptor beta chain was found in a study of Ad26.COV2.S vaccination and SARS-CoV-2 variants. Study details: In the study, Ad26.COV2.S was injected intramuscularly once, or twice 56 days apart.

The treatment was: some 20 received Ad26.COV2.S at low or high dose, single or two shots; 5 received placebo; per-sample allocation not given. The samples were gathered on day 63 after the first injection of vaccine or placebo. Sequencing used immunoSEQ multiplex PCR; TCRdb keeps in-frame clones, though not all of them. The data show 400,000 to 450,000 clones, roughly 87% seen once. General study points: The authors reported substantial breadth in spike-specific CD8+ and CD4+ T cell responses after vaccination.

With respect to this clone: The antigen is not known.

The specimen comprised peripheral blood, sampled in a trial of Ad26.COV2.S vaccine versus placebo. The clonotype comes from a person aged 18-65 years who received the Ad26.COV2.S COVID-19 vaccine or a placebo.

The CDR3 region has the DNA TGTGCCAGCACCCGGACAGCGGGAGAGACCCAGTACTTC. This encodes CASTRTAGETQYF. The chain joins TRBV5-5 to TRBJ2-5; D possibly uses TRBD1 or TRBD2 (6 bases each). V was pared by 6 bases and J by 4 bases, with 13 bases between. The CDR3 spans 13 residues. CDR1 is SGHKS, CDR2 YYEKEE, per germline (reference sequence).